This is a list of T cell receptor beta chains from one sample in a study of T cell changes during pregnancy in multiple sclerosis. Only in-frame clones appear in the TCRdb table, and some are missing; sequencing was by immunoSEQ multiplex PCR. The sample records some 48,000 clones, 80% to 95% being singletons. The sequences come from CD4+ T cells from peripheral blood mononuclear cells, collected after pregnancy. The receptors stem from a female donor in good health, enrolled as a control in a pregnancy study. CDR3s include the opening cysteine and the closing phenylalanine or tryptophan. The D gene is left open where the match is weak. Clone size is stated in some rows and not others, as once, few, many or a class when expanded.

v_call	clone_size	d_call	j_call	cdr3_aa	cdr3_nt
TRBV5-1	-	-	TRBJ2-5	CASSLSSVETQYF	TGCGCCAGCAGCTTGAGCTCGGTGGAGACCCAGTACTTC
TRBV5-6	-	-	TRBJ2-7	CASSPPGAAGLPYEQYF	TGTGCCAGCAGCCCACCTGGTGCGGCGGGGCTTCCCTACGAGCAGTACTTC
TRBV7-6	-	-	TRBJ2-7	CASSPVPPTSSYEQYF	TGTGCCAGCAGCCCCGTCCCGCCGACAAGCTCCTACGAGCAGTACTTC
TRBV6-5	-	-	TRBJ1-1	CASSYHRNTEAFF	TGTGCCAGCAGTTACCACAGGAACACTGAAGCTTTCTTT
TRBV2	-	TRBD1	TRBJ1-2	CASSVARDSFYGYTF	TGTGCCAGCAGTGTAGCCCGGGACAGTTTTTATGGCTACACCTTC
TRBV27	-	-	TRBJ2-7	CASRTPGLRLGEQYF	TGTGCCAGCAGGACACCGGGACTCCGGCTTGGCGAGCAGTACTTC
TRBV7-9	-	-	TRBJ2-1	CASSPAGSYPDEQFF	TGTGCCAGCAGCCCTGCAGGGTCCTATCCCGATGAGCAGTTCTTC
TRBV10-1	-	TRBD2	TRBJ2-1	CASSLRLAGGIPNEQFF	TGCGCCAGCAGTCTAAGACTAGCGGGAGGAATCCCCAATGAGCAGTTCTTC
TRBV9	-	TRBD2	TRBJ2-1	CASTTGTSGKGFNEQFF	TGTGCCAGCACCACCGGGACTAGCGGGAAGGGTTTCAATGAGCAGTTCTTC
TRBV4-1	-	TRBD1	TRBJ2-1	CASSQGRGSYNEQFF	TGCGCCAGCAGCCAAGGCAGGGGGTCCTACAATGAGCAGTTCTTC
TRBV2	-	-	TRBJ2-1	CASSGGLGHNEQFF	TGTGCCAGCAGCGGGGGATTGGGGCACAATGAGCAGTTCTTC
TRBV11-2	once	TRBD2	TRBJ2-1	CASSLGLADGHEQFF	TGTGCCAGCAGCTTAGGACTAGCGGACGGGCATGAGCAGTTCTTC
TRBV7-6	-	TRBD1	TRBJ1-3	CASSPWTGSSGNTIYF	TGTGCCAGCAGCCCCTGGACAGGCAGCTCTGGAAACACCATATATTTT
TRBV19	-	TRBD1	TRBJ2-1	CASSIGQGASRYNEQFF	TGTGCCAGTAGTATCGGACAGGGGGCGTCGCGGTACAATGAGCAGTTCTTC
TRBV10-2	-	TRBD1	TRBJ1-2	CASSENRGYGYTF	TGCGCCAGCAGTGAAAACAGGGGCTATGGCTACACCTTC
TRBV28	-	TRBD1	TRBJ2-1	CASTRDRVLNEQFF	TGTGCCAGCACGAGGGACAGGGTCTTGAATGAGCAGTTCTTC
TRBV2	-	-	TRBJ2-3	CASSDSTYTDTQYF	TGTGCCAGCAGTGACTCTACTTACACAGATACGCAGTATTTT
TRBV5-6	once	TRBD1	TRBJ1-1	CASSLIVTGGSEAFF	TGTGCCAGCAGCTTGATTGTGACAGGGGGCTCTGAAGCTTTCTTT
TRBV7-6	-	-	TRBJ2-3	CASSFGGTLTDTQYF	TGTGCCAGCAGCTTTGGAGGCACCCTAACGGATACGCAGTATTTT
TRBV5-1	-	-	TRBJ2-3	CASSLVGGSTDTQYF	TGCGCCAGCAGCTTGGTTGGCGGAAGCACAGATACGCAGTATTTT
TRBV30	-	TRBD2	TRBJ2-1	CAWSSGGKVQFF	TGTGCCTGGAGTTCCGGGGGGAAAGTTCAGTTCTTC
TRBV5-1	-	TRBD1	TRBJ2-1	CASSLGQGALSDEQFF	TGCGCCAGCAGCCTTGGACAGGGGGCATTGTCGGATGAGCAGTTCTTC
TRBV28	-	-	TRBJ1-5	CASSLRQPQHF	TGTGCCAGCAGTTTGAGGCAGCCCCAGCATTTT
TRBV18	-	-	TRBJ2-5	CASSPSLVVETQYF	TGTGCCAGCTCACCGTCCTTAGTAGTAGAGACCCAGTACTTC
TRBV6-1	-	-	TRBJ1-4	CASSEETASEKLFF	TGTGCCAGCAGTGAAGAAACAGCCAGTGAAAAACTGTTTTTT
TRBV7-9	-	TRBD1	TRBJ1-2	CASSLGQGRSYGYTF	TGTGCCAGCAGCTTGGGACAGGGACGGAGCTATGGCTACACCTTC
TRBV5-1	-	TRBD1	TRBJ2-3	CASSWDRGRTDTQYF	TGCGCCAGCAGCTGGGACAGGGGGCGCACAGATACGCAGTATTTT
TRBV19	-	-	TRBJ1-2	CASSIILNYGYTF	TGTGCCAGTAGTATTATCCTGAACTATGGCTACACCTTC
TRBV6-1	-	TRBD1	TRBJ1-4	CASSQGQGSNEKLFF	TGTGCCAGCAGCCAAGGACAGGGCTCTAATGAAAAACTGTTTTTT
TRBV11-2	-	TRBD1	TRBJ1-2	CASSPGQDYGYTF	TGTGCCAGCAGCCCAGGACAGGACTATGGCTACACCTTC
TRBV5-4	-	TRBD1	TRBJ2-5	CASSFPDRALETQYF	TGTGCCAGCAGCTTCCCGGACAGGGCGTTGGAGACCCAGTACTTC
TRBV5-1	-	TRBD2	TRBJ2-5	CASSPKMTSGSISETQYF	TGCGCCAGCAGCCCGAAAATGACTAGCGGGAGTATTTCAGAGACCCAGTACTTC
TRBV5-1	-	-	TRBJ2-6	CASSPVPLSGANVLTF	TGCGCCAGCAGCCCGGTCCCCTTATCTGGGGCCAACGTCCTGACTTTC
TRBV5-1	-	TRBD1	TRBJ1-1	CASSLGGTANTEAFF	TGCGCCAGCAGCTTGGGTGGGACAGCGAACACTGAAGCTTTCTTT
TRBV2	few	-	TRBJ2-7	CASSDRATREHEQYF	TGTGCCAGCAGTGATAGGGCTACCCGGGAACACGAGCAGTACTTC
TRBV6-5	-	-	TRBJ2-5	CASSPLGSEVQYF	TGTGCCAGCAGTCCTCTTGGCTCGGAGGTCCAGTACTTC
TRBV10-2	-	-	TRBJ1-5	CASSEWTSNQPQHF	TGCGCCAGCAGTGAGTGGACTTCCAATCAGCCCCAGCATTTT
TRBV29-1	once	-	TRBJ2-7	CSVDIGTRGTEQYF	TGCAGCGTTGATATCGGGACAAGGGGAACCGAGCAGTACTTC
TRBV7-9	-	TRBD1	TRBJ1-1	CASSTWTGVTEAFF	TGTGCCAGCAGCACCTGGACAGGGGTGACTGAAGCTTTCTTT
TRBV27	-	TRBD1	TRBJ2-7	CASRSQGDSYEQYF	TGTGCCAGCAGGTCACAGGGGGATTCCTACGAGCAGTACTTC
TRBV19	-	TRBD2	TRBJ2-2	CASSILAGAAGELFF	TGTGCCAGTAGTATCCTAGCGGGAGCTGCCGGGGAGCTGTTTTTT
TRBV11-2	many	-	TRBJ2-2	CASEDTNTGELFF	TGTGCCAGCGAGGACACGAACACCGGGGAGCTGTTTTTT
TRBV19	-	-	TRBJ1-5	CATRQSPSGQPQHF	TGTGCCACCAGACAGTCCCCCTCTGGGCAGCCCCAGCATTTT
TRBV5-6	-	TRBD2	TRBJ2-5	CASSLDNLAGQETQYF	TGTGCCAGCAGCTTGGACAACCTAGCGGGCCAAGAGACCCAGTACTTC
TRBV6-4	-	TRBD2	TRBJ2-7	CASGTSGRVGSSYEQYF	TGTGCCAGCGGGACTAGCGGGAGAGTGGGAAGCTCCTACGAGCAGTACTTC
TRBV6-4	-	-	TRBJ1-5	CASSTQRDQPQHF	TGTGCCAGCAGTACCCAGAGGGATCAGCCCCAGCATTTT
TRBV28	-	TRBD1	TRBJ1-3	CASSYDRGSGNTIYF	TGTGCCAGCAGTTATGACAGGGGCTCTGGAAACACCATATATTTT
TRBV6-1	-	-	TRBJ2-5	CASSELGSGVETQYF	TGTGCCAGCAGTGAATTAGGGTCGGGGGTGGAGACCCAGTACTTC
TRBV5-6	-	-	TRBJ2-7	CASSLRGGGNEQYF	TGTGCCAGCAGCTTGAGGGGCGGAGGGAACGAGCAGTACTTC